This T cell receptor (beta chain) was captured in a study of Graves' ophthalmopathy and Graves' hyperthyroidism listed by TCRdb under 2018. With regard to the full study: Peripheral blood was collected before any treatment was given, at the time of initial diagnosis. To explore V-J signatures that separate ophthalmopathy from hyperthyroidism, a discovery set of fewer than 110 patients was enrolled, consisting of approximately 45 with ophthalmopathy and around 57 with stable hyperthyroidism. In total, under 150 blood samples were TCR-sequenced: around 42 ophthalmopathy, approximately 75 hyperthyroidism and about 17 hyperthyroidism-to-ophthalmopathy patients. In about 6 hyperthyroidism patients, the T-cell repertoire of thyroid tissue was compared with the T-cell repertoire of blood. To tell Graves' ophthalmopathy apart from Graves' hyperthyroidism, and to predict which patients would progress to ophthalmopathy, the study relied on TCR beta repertoire signatures. After sampling, hyperthyroidism patients received methimazole starting at 30 mg daily, and ophthalmopathy patients received high-dose intravenous methylprednisolone. An independent validation cohort was composed of 18 hyperthyroidism patients and approximately 15 patients who later progressed from hyperthyroidism to ophthalmopathy.

Deletion took 7 bases off V and 2 bases off J, with a span of 18 bases between the germline ends. From cysteine to phenylalanine, the CDR3 is 14 amino acids long. Only the CDR3 part of the read is kept: 42 bases, read in frame from the first base. CDR1 and CDR2 were assigned from the germline V gene as SQVTM and ANQGSEA. Of note for this clonotype: This clone's antigen is unknown. No per-base quality is available; no much larger clone lies one base away.

General conclusions and limits of the study: In validation, the model predicted ophthalmopathy progression with about 71% sensitivity and 72.22% specificity; some 13 predicted patients were CT-confirmed with GO in a median of about 6.1 months. In cross-validation, the 13-signature model distinguished ophthalmopathy from stable hyperthyroidism with about 90% sensitivity and around 81% specificity, and in the test set the corresponding values were about 80% and 75%. Most expanded thyroid clonotypes with frequency above 0.001 were also detected in blood, suggesting blood repertoires may reflect the thyroid immune response. Sample size was not statistically predetermined, and group allocation was not concealed from the investigators.

Ophthalmopathy patients had moderately to severely active disease, Clinical Activity Score of at least 3, NOSPECS grade of at least 4, and disease duration under 3 months. Anyone with other autoimmune diseases, uncontrolled infections, pregnancy or lactation was excluded from the study. Diagnosis was based on clinical symptoms, serum thyroxine, TRAb, thyroid ultrasound and orbital computed tomography. Ficoll-Paque density gradient centrifugation was used to isolate PBMCs from about 9 ml of fresh peripheral blood. Trizol reagent was used to extract the total RNA, and its quality was then checked on an Agilent 2100 Bioanalyzer. TCR beta CDR3 regions were amplified from RNA transcripts for repertoire sequencing. The first round was an RT-PCR using HTBI primers with the Qiagen OneStep RT-PCR kit, and this first round was followed by a second-round multiplex PCR, then size selection and purification. The libraries underwent paired-end sequencing with 100 bp reads on an Illumina HiSeq2000. On the authors' methods: SOAPnuke was used to process the reads, removing any read that contained adapters or uncalled bases, had a mean Phred below 15, or lacked an exact match to the constant primer or identifier. COPE v1.2.5 was used to merge the high-quality paired reads. Clonotypes were defined as unique nucleotide sequences and were aligned to IMGT TRB V, D and J references using MiTCR v1.1. The analysis was limited to V-J combinations with a frequency above 0.0001, which together covered 99% to 99.2% of the repertoires. A TCR clonal expansion and chaos score per V-J combination was defined as the ratio of F50 clonal expansion to chaos observed in the TCRdist matrix. Welch's t-statistics and random forest were used to reduce the features to around 13 V-J combinations, which were then used as input to a naive Bayes classifier. The Morisita-Horn index was used to measure how similar the thyroid and blood repertoires were. TCRdb cleaned the public reads at Q25 with fastp, built clones with MiXCR and kept in-frame beta chains. Rows merge per CDR3 protein into single entries with the most common DNA and genes. The V and J calls were determined by TCRdb, not by the authors. The sample table holds about 640,000 distinct CDR3 sequences, of which 35% to 50% were seen once. The ten top clones hold around 3.3% of the sample.

The chain is made from TRBV29-1 and TRBJ2-7; TRBD2 is a weak D gene call, 6 bases matching. The clonotype was recovered from an adult man with Graves' ophthalmopathy. The specimen was peripheral blood. The bases are TGCAGCGCCCCTACGGGGGAGGCCCCCTACGAGCAGTACTTC. It encodes CSAPTGEAPYEQYF.